These T cell receptor beta chains were read from a single sample in a study of blood T cell repertoires in COVID-19. Produced via immunoSEQ multiplex PCR; TCRdb's table is partial and in-frame only. The data show roughly 250,000 clones, around 89% seen once. The sample consisted of peripheral blood. The receptors come from a man aged 25-45 years with acute or convalescent COVID-19. The CDR3 runs from the conserved cysteine through the conserved F or W. Fields, in order: CDR3 length, V gene, D gene, clone size, J gene, CDR3 protein, CDR3 DNA. A D gene is named only where the DNA matches it firmly. Expanded clones get a size class; other rows say once, few or many, or leave the size out.

14	TRBV7-9	TRBD1	NA	TRBJ1-6	CASSFGQDYSPLHF	TGTGCCAGCAGCTTCGGACAGGACTATTCACCCCTCCACTTT
15	TRBV7-9	TRBD1	NA	TRBJ1-6	CASSHHRGTGSPLHF	TGTGCCAGCAGCCACCACAGGGGGACGGGATCACCCCTCCACTTT
16	TRBV6-2/TRBV6-3	NA	NA	TRBJ1-5	CASSYTGHTETQPQHF	TGTGCCAGCAGTTACACGGGACACACCGAGACGCAGCCCCAGCATTTT
14	TRBV28	TRBD2	NA	TRBJ2-7	CASLNPGLLYEQYF	TGTGCCAGCCTAAATCCGGGACTACTCTACGAGCAGTACTTC
14	TRBV28	TRBD1	NA	TRBJ1-6	CASSWGQGASPLHF	TGTGCCAGCAGTTGGGGACAGGGGGCCTCACCCCTCCACTTT
15	TRBV30	NA	NA	TRBJ2-5	CAWSDSVRGRETQYF	TGTGCCTGGAGTGACTCAGTCCGGGGGAGGGAGACCCAGTACTTC
15	TRBV25-1	NA	NA	TRBJ2-1	CASSGRQGPNNEQFF	TGTGCCAGCAGTGGTCGGCAGGGGCCCAACAATGAGCAGTTCTTC
17	TRBV9	NA	NA	TRBJ1-1	CASSVGVTLIGQSEAFF	TGTGCCAGCAGCGTAGGGGTTACTTTAATAGGACAGAGTGAAGCTTTCTTT
13	TRBV5-1	NA	NA	TRBJ1-2	CASSLPGAGGYTF	TGCGCCAGCAGCTTGCCGGGTGCTGGAGGCTACACCTTC
15	TRBV5-1	NA	NA	TRBJ2-3	CASSLDAVLRDTQYF	TGCGCCAGCAGCTTGGATGCGGTGTTGAGAGATACGCAGTATTTT
16	TRBV19	NA	NA	TRBJ2-7	CASSIRQGTKFGEQYF	TGTGCCAGTAGTATAAGGCAGGGTACGAAGTTTGGCGAGCAGTACTTC
15	TRBV30	NA	NA	TRBJ1-5	CAYDRRSYGNQPQHF	TGTGCCTATGACAGGAGATCGTATGGCAATCAGCCCCAGCATTTT
15	TRBV7-9	NA	NA	TRBJ1-2	CASSETRQESYGYTF	TGTGCCAGCAGCGAAACTAGACAGGAGAGCTATGGCTACACCTTC
20	TRBV21-1	NA	once	TRBJ1-5	CASSKIGRHRPFYSNQPQHF	TGTGCCAGCAGCAAAATCGGGCGTCACAGGCCCTTTTATAGCAATCAGCCCCAGCATTTT
15	TRBV6-6	TRBD2	NA	TRBJ2-1	CASSTGTGGFNEQFF	TGTGCCAGCAGTACGGGGACGGGGGGTTTCAATGAGCAGTTCTTC
15	TRBV7-9	TRBD1	NA	TRBJ1-6	CASSLSRTGESPLHF	TGTGCCAGCAGCTTAAGCCGGACAGGGGAATCACCCCTCCACTTT
16	TRBV7-6	NA	NA	TRBJ1-1	CASSPRGSHMNTEAFF	TGTGCCAGCAGCCCACGGGGGTCCCACATGAACACTGAAGCTTTCTTT
13	TRBV12-3/TRBV12-4	NA	NA	TRBJ1-1	CASSFRGLTEAFF	TGTGCCAGCAGTTTTCGGGGACTGACTGAAGCTTTCTTT
14	TRBV6-5	TRBD1	NA	TRBJ1-5	CASRTGQGNQPQHF	TGTGCCAGCAGGACCGGACAGGGCAATCAGCCCCAGCATTTT
13	TRBV28	NA	NA	TRBJ1-2	CASFQGFNYGYTF	TGTGCCTCCTTCCAGGGGTTTAACTATGGCTACACCTTC
17	TRBV11-2	TRBD1	NA	TRBJ2-7	CARSGTGVPGSSYEQYF	TGTGCCAGATCCGGGACAGGGGTCCCTGGAAGCTCCTACGAGCAGTACTTC
14	TRBV7-2	TRBD1	NA	TRBJ1-6	CASSNDRGRSPLHF	TGTGCCAGCAGTAACGACAGGGGCCGCTCACCCCTCCACTTT
15	TRBV11-2	NA	NA	TRBJ1-2	CASSLGQGGGYGYTF	TGTGCCAGCAGCTTGGGACAAGGCGGGGGCTATGGCTACACCTTC
14	TRBV11-2	TRBD2	NA	TRBJ2-1	CASSSGTSWREQFF	TGTGCCAGCAGCTCCGGGACTAGCTGGAGGGAGCAGTTCTTC
14	TRBV28	NA	once	TRBJ2-7	CASSRRVKDYEQYF	TGTGCCAGCAGTCGCAGGGTAAAAGACTACGAGCAGTACTTC
13	TRBV3-1/TRBV3-2	TRBD1	NA	TRBJ2-1	CASSLDRVHEQFF	TGTGCCAGCAGCCTTGACAGGGTTCATGAGCAGTTCTTC
15	TRBV5-1	NA	NA	TRBJ2-5	CASSLGGGSEETQYF	TGCGCCAGCAGCTTGGGTGGCGGTTCAGAGGAGACCCAGTACTTC
13	TRBV6-5	TRBD2	NA	TRBJ2-5	CASSYEREGTQYF	TGTGCCAGCAGTTACGAGCGGGAGGGGACCCAGTACTTC
19	TRBV27	TRBD2	NA	TRBJ2-2	CASSLRWTSGPRNTGELFF	TGTGCCAGCAGTTTAAGATGGACTAGCGGGCCTAGGAACACCGGGGAGCTGTTTTTT
15	TRBV27	TRBD1	NA	TRBJ1-3	CASSVTGGSGNTIYF	TGTGCCAGCAGTGTCACAGGGGGATCTGGAAACACCATATATTTT
11	TRBV18	TRBD2	NA	TRBJ2-2	CASSREAELFF	TGTGCCAGCTCCCGGGAGGCGGAACTGTTTTTT
14	TRBV5-1	NA	NA	TRBJ1-4	CASRTTGSNEKLFF	TGCGCCAGCAGGACTACGGGGTCTAATGAAAAACTGTTTTTT
14	TRBV7-2	NA	NA	TRBJ1-5	CASSLARLGSTQHF	TGTGCCAGCAGCTTAGCGCGGCTAGGCTCGACCCAGCATTTT
14	TRBV2	NA	once	TRBJ2-7	CASFVVSGINEQYF	TGTGCCAGCTTCGTTGTTTCGGGGATCAACGAGCAGTACTTC
13	TRBV12-3/TRBV12-4	TRBD1	NA	TRBJ1-1	CASSPQGGAEAFF	TGTGCCAGCAGTCCACAGGGGGGCGCTGAAGCTTTCTTT
14	TRBV6-7	TRBD1	NA	TRBJ1-4	CASRGRDRVRKLFF	TGTGCCAGCAGGGGCCGGGACAGGGTGCGAAAACTGTTTTTT
19	TRBV9	NA	NA	TRBJ2-6	CASSERPGLIISGANVLTF	TGTGCCAGCAGCGAGAGACCGGGACTTATAATCTCTGGGGCCAACGTCCTGACTTTC
15	TRBV27	TRBD1	NA	TRBJ1-4	CASSSTQGAEEKLFF	TGTGCCAGCAGTTCAACCCAGGGGGCGGAAGAAAAACTGTTTTTT
16	TRBV9	TRBD2	NA	TRBJ2-4	CASSVLSGGAENIQYF	TGTGCCAGCAGCGTGCTCTCCGGGGGGGCCGAAAACATTCAGTACTTC
14	TRBV24-1	TRBD2	few	TRBJ2-1	CATSPGGSYNEQFF	TGTGCCACCTCCCCGGGCGGGAGCTACAATGAGCAGTTCTTC
15	TRBV5-1	NA	NA	TRBJ1-6	CASSRVDRSNSPLHF	TGCGCCAGCAGCAGAGTGGACAGAAGTAATTCACCCCTCCACTTT
15	TRBV25-1	TRBD1	NA	TRBJ1-2	CASSAPGTGAGGYTF	TGTGCCAGCAGTGCGCCCGGGACAGGGGCCGGGGGCTACACCTTC
16	TRBV28	NA	NA	TRBJ2-1	CASSLSAGLAYNEQFF	TGTGCCAGCAGTTTATCAGCAGGCCTGGCCTACAATGAGCAGTTCTTC
15	TRBV6-5	TRBD2	NA	TRBJ2-7	CASSYSGGGAVEQYF	TGTGCCAGCAGTTACTCTGGCGGGGGGGCGGTCGAGCAGTACTTC
17	TRBV11-3	TRBD1	NA	TRBJ2-3	CASSLDETGEESDTQYF	TGTGCCAGCAGCTTAGACGAGACAGGGGAAGAATCAGATACGCAGTATTTT
10	TRBV20-1	NA	NA	TRBJ1-5	CPAKGGVEHF	TGCCCAGCTAAGGGAGGGGTTGAGCATTTT
14	TRBV28	TRBD2	NA	TRBJ2-2	CASSLTSDTGELFF	TGTGCCAGCAGCTTGACTAGCGACACCGGGGAGCTGTTTTTT
12	TRBV30	TRBD1	NA	TRBJ1-2	CAWGDRLVGYTF	TGTGCCTGGGGGGACAGGTTGGTTGGCTACACCTTC